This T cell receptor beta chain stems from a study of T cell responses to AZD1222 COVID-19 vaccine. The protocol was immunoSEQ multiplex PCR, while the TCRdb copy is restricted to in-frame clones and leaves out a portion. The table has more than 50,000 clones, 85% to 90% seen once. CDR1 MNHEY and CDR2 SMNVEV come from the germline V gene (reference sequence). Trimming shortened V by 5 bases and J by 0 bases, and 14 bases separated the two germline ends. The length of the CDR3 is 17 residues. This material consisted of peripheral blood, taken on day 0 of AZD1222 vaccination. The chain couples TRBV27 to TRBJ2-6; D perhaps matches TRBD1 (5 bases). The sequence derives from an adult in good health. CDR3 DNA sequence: TGTGCCAGCAGTCCGACAGCTTTCCTCTCTGGGGCCAACGTCCTGACTTTC. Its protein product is CASSPTAFLSGANVLTF.